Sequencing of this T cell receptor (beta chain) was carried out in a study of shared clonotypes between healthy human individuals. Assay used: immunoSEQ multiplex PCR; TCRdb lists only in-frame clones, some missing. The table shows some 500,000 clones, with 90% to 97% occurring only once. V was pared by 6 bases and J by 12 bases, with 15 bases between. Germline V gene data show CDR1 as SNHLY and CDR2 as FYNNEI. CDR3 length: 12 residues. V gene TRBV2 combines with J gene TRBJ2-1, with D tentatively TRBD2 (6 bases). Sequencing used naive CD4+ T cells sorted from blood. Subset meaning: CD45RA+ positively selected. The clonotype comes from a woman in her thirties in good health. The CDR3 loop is CASSELLARQFF. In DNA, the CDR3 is TGTGCCAGCAGCGAACTACTAGCTAGGCAGTTCTTC. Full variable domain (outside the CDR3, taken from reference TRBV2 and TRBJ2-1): EPEVTQTPSHQVTQMGQEVILRCVPISNHLYFYWYRQILGQKVEFLVSFYNNEISEKSEIFDDQFSVERPDGSNFTLKIRSTKLEDSAMYFCASSELLARQFFGPGTRLTVL.